This T cell receptor beta chain was recorded in a study of blood T cells in healthy people across ages. For the second PCR, which ran for about 6 to 11 cycles, a sample-barcoded 5' primer and a J-beta primer mix were used. TCRdb reprocessed the 5' RACE reads via MiXCR and lists one record per CDR3 protein. The data show about 290,000 distinct CDR3 sequences, roughly a quarter seen once. CDR3 length equals 15 residues. Germline loops: CDR1 SGHTA, CDR2 FQGTGA. The rearrangement joins TRBV7-3 to TRBJ2-5, with TRBD2 matching over 10 bases. Matching the DNA end better, TRBJ2-1 makes the J call doubtful. The specimen sequenced was blood. The sequence was collected from a woman between 65 and 79 years old in good health. This CDR3 is CASSLEASGSNEQFF. CDR3 DNA: TGTGCCAGCAGCTTGGAGGCTAGCGGGAGTAATGAGCAGTTCTTC.